This TCR beta chain comes out of a study of shared clonotypes between healthy human individuals. Germline V gene data show CDR1 as MNHNY and CDR2 as SVGAGI (reference sequence). Trimming cost V 4 bases and J 0 bases, with 10 bases left between them. The CDR3 is 15 amino acids. TCRdb's table, derived via immunoSEQ multiplex PCR, lists solely in-frame clones and lacks some. The sample shows about 1.5 million clones, 95% to 99% of them seen only once. The sample taken for sequencing was naive CD4+ T cells sorted from blood. The subset was: CD45RA+ positively selected. V gene TRBV6-6 combines with J gene TRBJ2-1; a weak D match, TRBD2 (6 bases). This TCR derives from a young man in good health. The CDR3: CASSLAETSYNEQFF. In DNA form, the CDR3 reads TGTGCCAGCAGTTTAGCGGAAACCTCCTACAATGAGCAGTTCTTC.